This T cell receptor (beta chain) came from a study of early T cells in non-severe SARS-CoV-2 infection. TCRdb processed the 5' RACE reads anew with MiXCR; each CDR3 protein has one entry. The table lists over 35,000 distinct CDR3 sequences, about 5.7% of them singletons, with less than 25% in the top ten. The germline V and J ends were trimmed by 6 bases and 2 bases, with 10 bases remaining between them. Germline CDR1 SNHLY, CDR2 FYNNEI. The CDR3 sequence is 14 residues long. This clonotype was counted many times. V gene TRBV2 combines with J gene TRBJ2-2; tentatively, D is TRBD2 (5 bases). This clonotype was sampled from an adult who was a healthcare worker with PCR-confirmed SARS-CoV-2 infection or an uninfected control (not recorded which). The source material was whole blood, sampled at baseline. The CDR3, as DNA: TGTGCCAGCAGGGACTCACTAAACACCGGGGAGCTGTTTTTT. Encoded protein: CASRDSLNTGELFF.